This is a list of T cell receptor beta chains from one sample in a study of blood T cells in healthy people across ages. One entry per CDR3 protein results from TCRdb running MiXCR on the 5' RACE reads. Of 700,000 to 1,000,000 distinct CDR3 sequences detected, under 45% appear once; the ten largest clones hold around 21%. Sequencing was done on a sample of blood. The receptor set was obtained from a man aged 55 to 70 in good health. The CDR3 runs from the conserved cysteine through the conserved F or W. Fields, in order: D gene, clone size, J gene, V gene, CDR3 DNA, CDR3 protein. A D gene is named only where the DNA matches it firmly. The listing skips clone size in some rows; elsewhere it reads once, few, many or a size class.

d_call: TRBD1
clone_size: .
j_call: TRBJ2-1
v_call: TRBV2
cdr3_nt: TGTGCCAGCAGTGAATTAGGGACAGGGGCCTACAATGAGCAGTTCTTC
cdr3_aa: CASSELGTGAYNEQFF

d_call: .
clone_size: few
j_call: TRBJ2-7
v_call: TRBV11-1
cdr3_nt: TGTGCCAGCAGCTTAGCCCCCGCGGGGGCCGTTTACGAGCAGTACTTC
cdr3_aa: CASSLAPAGAVYEQYF

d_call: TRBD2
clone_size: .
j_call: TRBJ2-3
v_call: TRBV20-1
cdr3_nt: TGCAGTGCTAGAGACACTAGCGGGGGACCCCTTAGCACAGATACGCAGTATTTT
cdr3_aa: CSARDTSGGPLSTDTQYF

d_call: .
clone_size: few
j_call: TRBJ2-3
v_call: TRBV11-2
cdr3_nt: TGTGCCAGCAGCTTAGTGCAGGGATCCACCACAGATACGCAGTATTTT
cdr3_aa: CASSLVQGSTTDTQYF

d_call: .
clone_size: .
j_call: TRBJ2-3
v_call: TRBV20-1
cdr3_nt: TGCAGTGCTAGAGACGGATATACTGCAGATACGCAGTATTTT
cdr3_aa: CSARDGYTADTQYF

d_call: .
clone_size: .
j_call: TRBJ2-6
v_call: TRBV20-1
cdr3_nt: TGCAGTGCTAGCGAGGGGATGGGCTCTGGGGCCAACGTCCTGACTTTC
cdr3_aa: CSASEGMGSGANVLTF

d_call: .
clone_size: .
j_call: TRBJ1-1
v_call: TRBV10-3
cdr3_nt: TGTGCCACCCACTCCCAGTTAAGACCTGAAGCTTTCTTT
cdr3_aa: CATHSQLRPEAFF

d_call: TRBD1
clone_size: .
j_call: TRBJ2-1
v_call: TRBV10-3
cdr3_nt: TGTGCCAAAGGTATGGGACAGGGCAATCGAGGGAGACTCAATGAGCAGTTCTTC
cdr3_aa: CAKGMGQGNRGRLNEQFF

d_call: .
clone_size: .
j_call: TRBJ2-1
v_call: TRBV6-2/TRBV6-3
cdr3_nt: TGTGCCAGCAGTTTACTAGTATCTCTCGATGAGCAGTTCTTC
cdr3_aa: CASSLLVSLDEQFF

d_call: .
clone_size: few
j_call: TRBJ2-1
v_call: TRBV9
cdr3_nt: TGTGCCAGCAGCGTAGCTCTCCTAGCTACCAATGAGCAGTTCTTC
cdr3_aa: CASSVALLATNEQFF

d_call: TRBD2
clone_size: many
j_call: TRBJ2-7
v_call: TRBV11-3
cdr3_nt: TGTGCCACCGGAGTAGCGGGGCGCTACGAGCAGTACTTC
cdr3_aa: CATGVAGRYEQYF

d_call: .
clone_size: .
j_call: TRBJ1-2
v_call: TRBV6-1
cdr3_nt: TGTGCCAGCAGCCACAGGTCCTATGGCTACACCTTC
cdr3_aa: CASSHRSYGYTF

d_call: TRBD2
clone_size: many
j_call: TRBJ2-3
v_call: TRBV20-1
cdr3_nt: TGCAGTGCTGGCCCGGGACTAGCGGGGGCCTTCACAGATACGCAGTATTTT
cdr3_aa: CSAGPGLAGAFTDTQYF

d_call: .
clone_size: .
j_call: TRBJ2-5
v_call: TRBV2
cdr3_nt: TGTGCCAGCAGTACCAGACACCGGGGAGAGACCCAGTACTTC
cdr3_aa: CASSTRHRGETQYF

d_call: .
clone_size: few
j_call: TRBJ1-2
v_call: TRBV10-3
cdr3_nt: TGTGCCATCGTGACCGTACCAGCCGGCTATGGCTACACCTTC
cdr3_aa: CAIVTVPAGYGYTF

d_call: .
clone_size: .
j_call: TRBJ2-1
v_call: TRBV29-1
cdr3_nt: TGCAGCGCCCAAATGGGGCCGTGGGAGCAGTTCTTC
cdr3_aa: CSAQMGPWEQFF

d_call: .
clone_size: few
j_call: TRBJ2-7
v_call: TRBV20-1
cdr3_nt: TGCAGAATGTTAGGGACAACGAGCTCCTACGAGCAGTACTTC
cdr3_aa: CRMLGTTSSYEQYF

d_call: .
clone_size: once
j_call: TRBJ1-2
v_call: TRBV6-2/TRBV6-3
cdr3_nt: TGTGCCAGCGGACCAGGGACTGGCTACAACTTC
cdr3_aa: CASGPGTGYNF

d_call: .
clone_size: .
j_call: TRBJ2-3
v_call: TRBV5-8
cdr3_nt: TGTGCCAGCAACGCGGGACTCCTGGAAGATACGCAGTATTTT
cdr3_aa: CASNAGLLEDTQYF

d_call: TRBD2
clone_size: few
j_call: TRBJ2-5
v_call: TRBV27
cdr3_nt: TGTGCCAGCAGTCCCCGTGGGCTAGCGGGGGTGGAGACCCAGTACTTC
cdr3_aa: CASSPRGLAGVETQYF

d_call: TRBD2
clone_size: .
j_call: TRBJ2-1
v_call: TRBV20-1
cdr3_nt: TGCAGTGCTCCTCCCGGGGGGGGTACGCGTAATGAGCAGTTCTTC
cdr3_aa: CSAPPGGGTRNEQFF

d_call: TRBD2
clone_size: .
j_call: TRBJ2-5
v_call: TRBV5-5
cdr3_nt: TGTGCCTGCAGCCGGAGGGCTAGCGGGGCGATATACAATGAGCAGTACTTC
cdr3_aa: CACSRRASGAIYNEQYF

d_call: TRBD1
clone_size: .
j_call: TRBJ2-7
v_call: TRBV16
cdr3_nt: TGTGCCAGCAGCCAAATGAGAGGGGGCCCAAGCTCCTACGAGCAGTACTTC
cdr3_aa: CASSQMRGGPSSYEQYF

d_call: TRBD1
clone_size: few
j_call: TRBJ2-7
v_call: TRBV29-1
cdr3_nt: TGCAGCGTCGGAGATCAGGACAGGGGTAGCTACGAGCAGTACTTC
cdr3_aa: CSVGDQDRGSYEQYF